This TCR beta chain emerged from a study of preoperative IRX-2 immunotherapy in early breast cancer. Assay used: immunoSEQ multiplex PCR; TCRdb lists only in-frame clones, some missing. Among 35,000 to 55,000 clones, 85% to 95% were seen once, and the ten largest hold around 1.6%. Treatment reported: preoperative locoregional IRX-2 cytokine immunotherapy. The junction had 20 bases not matched to a gene; V was cut back by 4 bases and J by 1 base. The CDR3 contains 20 residues. Germline V CDR1 and CDR2: LGHNA, YNFKEQ. Source: tumor tissue, taken after IRX-2 immunotherapy. The chain carries TRBV4-2 and TRBJ2-3; 7 nucleotides match TRBD1. The receptor was isolated from a human donor with breast cancer. The CDR3 region has the DNA TGTGCCAGCAGCCTTCCTCGGGATACAGGGGTGGCTTCGGGCACAGATACGCAGTATTTT. Translation gives CASSLPRDTGVASGTDTQYF.